The entry below describes one T cell receptor (beta chain). What this receptor recognizes is not known. Base qualities are not at hand, and no much larger clone is one base apart. The data stem from a study of control samples from healthy donors and cancer patients (dated by TCRdb to about 2020). The germline V gene (reference sequence) yields LNHDA for CDR1 and SQIVND for CDR2. For this chain, trimming is 5 bases at the V end and 4 bases at the J end, and the number of junction bases without a gene match is 1. Inclusive of the bounding cysteine and phenylalanine, the CDR3 is 12 residues long. Of the read, only the CDR3 DNA is kept; its 36 bases are in frame from base 1. Library method: the immunoSEQ multiplex PCR assay. TCRdb retrieved this table from immuneACCESS and kept in-frame rearrangements only. Not all clones are present; in checked studies, unresolved V genes account for under half, and no reason is known for the remainder. The sample includes about 110,000 clones, with approximately 90% observed a single time. Clones ranked in the top ten supply less than 9.5% of the sample.

This clonotype was obtained from a woman between 18 and 29 years old in good health. Material for sequencing was blood. The V and J segments used are TRBV19 and TRBJ1-2; 7 central bases correspond to TRBD1. The CDR3 protein: CASSDRAYGYTF. The sequence in DNA is TGTGCCAGTAGTGACAGGGCCTATGGCTACACCTTC.